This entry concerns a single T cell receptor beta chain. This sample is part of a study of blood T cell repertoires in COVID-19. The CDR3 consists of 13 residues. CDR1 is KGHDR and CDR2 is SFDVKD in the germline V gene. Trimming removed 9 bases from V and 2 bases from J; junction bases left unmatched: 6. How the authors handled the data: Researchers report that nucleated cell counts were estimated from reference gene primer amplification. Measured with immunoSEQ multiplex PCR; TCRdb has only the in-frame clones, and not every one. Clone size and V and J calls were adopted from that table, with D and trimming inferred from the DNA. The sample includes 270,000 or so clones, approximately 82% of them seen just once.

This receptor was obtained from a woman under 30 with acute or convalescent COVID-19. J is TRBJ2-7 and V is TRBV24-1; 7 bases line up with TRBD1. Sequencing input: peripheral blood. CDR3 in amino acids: CATGSGQTYEQYF. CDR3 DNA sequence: TGTGCCACCGGATCGGGACAGACCTACGAGCAGTACTTC.